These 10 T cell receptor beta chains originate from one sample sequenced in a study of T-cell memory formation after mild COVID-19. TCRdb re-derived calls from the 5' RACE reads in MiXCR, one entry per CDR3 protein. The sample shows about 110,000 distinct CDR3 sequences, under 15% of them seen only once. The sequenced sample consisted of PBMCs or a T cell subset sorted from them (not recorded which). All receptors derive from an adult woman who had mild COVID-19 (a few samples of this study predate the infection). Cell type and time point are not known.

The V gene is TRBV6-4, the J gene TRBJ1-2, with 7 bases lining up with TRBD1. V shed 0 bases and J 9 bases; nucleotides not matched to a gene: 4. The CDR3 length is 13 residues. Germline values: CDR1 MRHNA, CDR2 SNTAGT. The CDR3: CASSDSEGASYTF. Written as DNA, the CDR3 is TGTGCCAGCAGTGACTCGGAGGGGGCGAGCTACACCTTC.

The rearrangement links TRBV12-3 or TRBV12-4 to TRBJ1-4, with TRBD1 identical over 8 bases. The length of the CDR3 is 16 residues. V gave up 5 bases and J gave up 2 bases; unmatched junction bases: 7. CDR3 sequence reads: CASSPRTGLTNEKLFF. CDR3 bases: TGTGCCAGCAGTCCCAGGACAGGGCTGACTAATGAAAAACTGTTTTTT.

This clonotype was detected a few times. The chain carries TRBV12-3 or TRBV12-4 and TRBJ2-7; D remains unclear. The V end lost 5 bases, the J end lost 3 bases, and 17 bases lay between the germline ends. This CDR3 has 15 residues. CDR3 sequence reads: CASSDGDGGFYEQYF. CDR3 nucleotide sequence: TGTGCCAGCAGTGACGGTGATGGTGGATTCTACGAGCAGTACTTC.

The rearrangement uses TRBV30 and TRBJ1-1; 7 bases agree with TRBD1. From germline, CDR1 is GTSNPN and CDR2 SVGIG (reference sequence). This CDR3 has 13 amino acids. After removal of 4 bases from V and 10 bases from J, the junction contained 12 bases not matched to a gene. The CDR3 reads CAWNQGGGQGAFF. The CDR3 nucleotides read TGTGCCTGGAATCAGGGGGGGGGACAAGGAGCTTTCTTT.

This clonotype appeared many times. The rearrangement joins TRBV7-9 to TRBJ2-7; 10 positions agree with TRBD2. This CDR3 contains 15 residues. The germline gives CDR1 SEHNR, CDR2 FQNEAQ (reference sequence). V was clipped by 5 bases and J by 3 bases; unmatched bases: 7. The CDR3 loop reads CASSLGLAELYEQYF. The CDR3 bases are TGTGCCAGCAGCCTCGGACTAGCGGAACTCTACGAGCAGTACTTC.

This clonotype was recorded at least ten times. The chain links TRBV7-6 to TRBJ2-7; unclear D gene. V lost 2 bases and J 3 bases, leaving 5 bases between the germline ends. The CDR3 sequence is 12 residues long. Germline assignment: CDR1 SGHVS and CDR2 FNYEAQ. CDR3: CASSLTGYEQYF. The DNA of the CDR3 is TGTGCCAGCAGCTTAACGGGCTACGAGCAGTACTTC.

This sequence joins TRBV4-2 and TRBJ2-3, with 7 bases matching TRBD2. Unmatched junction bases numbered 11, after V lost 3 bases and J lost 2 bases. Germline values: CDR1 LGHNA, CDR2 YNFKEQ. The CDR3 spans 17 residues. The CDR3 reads CASSQRGGEGLTDTQYF. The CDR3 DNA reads TGTGCCAGCAGCCAGCGAGGTGGGGAGGGACTCACAGATACGCAGTATTTT.

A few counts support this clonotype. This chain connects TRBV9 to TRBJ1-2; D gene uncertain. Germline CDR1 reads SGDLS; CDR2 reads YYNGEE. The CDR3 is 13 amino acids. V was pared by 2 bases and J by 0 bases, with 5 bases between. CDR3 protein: CASSVGTNYGYTF. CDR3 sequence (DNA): TGTGCCAGCAGCGTGGGCACTAACTATGGCTACACCTTC.

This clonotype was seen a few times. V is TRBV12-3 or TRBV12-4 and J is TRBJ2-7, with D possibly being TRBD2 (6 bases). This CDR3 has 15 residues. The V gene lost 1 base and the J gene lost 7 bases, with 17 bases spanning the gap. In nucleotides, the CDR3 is TGTGCCAGCAGTTTAGGGCGGGGCGCTTTATATGAGCAGTACTTC. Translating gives CASSLGRGALYEQYF.

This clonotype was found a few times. The CDR3 DNA follows: TGTGCCAGCAGTCCACGGACTAGCGGGATCCAAAACATTCAGTACTTC. Amino acids: CASSPRTSGIQNIQYF. V and J are TRBV12-3 or TRBV12-4 and TRBJ2-4; 12 bases are shared with TRBD2. The junction had 7 bases not matched to a gene; V was cut back by 5 bases and J by 5 bases. The CDR3 has 16 amino acids.